This T cell receptor beta chain came from a study of brain T cells in children with intractable seizures. Only cases whose brain tissue showed the highest T cell transcript signatures were sequenced. Before surgery, patients took at least one anti-epileptic drug. Sequencing used immunoSEQ multiplex PCR; TCRdb keeps in-frame clones, though not all of them. The repertoire holds approximately 41,000 clones, with 80% to 95% as singletons. Study results and caveats: Pre-surgery blood may have been undersampled, hiding some clones. Patients' HCMV serostatus was unknown; virus specificity rests on CDR3 similarity alone.

Remarks on this clone: What it binds is not known.

Germline V lookup: CDR1 GTSNPN, CDR2 SVGIG (reference sequence). This CDR3 region has 12 residues. Trimming removed 3 bases from V and 1 base from J, with 6 bases in between. The source is a girl aged 2 to 9 with tuberous sclerosis and intractable seizures. V usage is TRBV30 and J usage is TRBJ1-1; D is undetermined. Sequenced here: peripheral blood, sampled at surgery. CDR3 in amino acids: CAWSPSNTEAFF. CDR3 nucleotides: TGTGCCTGGAGCCCCTCGAACACTGAAGCTTTCTTT.